The clone carrying this TCR beta chain was detected a few times. Its antigen is not known. Sequenced with the Oncomine TCR Beta short-read assay was DNA taken from cultured CD4+ T cells. Genomic DNA extraction was carried out from cultured CD4+ T cells. TCRdb recomputed calls from the PCR reads with MiXCR, one row per CDR3 protein. Among 10,000 to 15,000 distinct CDR3 sequences listed, about 42% were seen once. This specimen belongs to a study of vaccination and CD4 T cells after COVID-19. Study information: A vaccine, either BNT162b2 or mRNA-1273, was given to participants in two doses. Stimulation of the cells used overlapping spike peptide pools from SARS-CoV-2 and from the common cold coronaviruses HCoV-NL63, HCoV-OC43 and HCoV-229E.

CDR1 DFQATT and CDR2 SNEGSKA come from the germline V gene (reference sequence). This CDR3 comprises 17 residues. J lost 2 bases, V lost 6 bases, and 14 bases had no gene match. Indicated treatment: roughly 11-day PBMC culture with coronavirus spike peptide pools or control peptides (ViraFEST assay). Scientists separated out CD4+ T cells through negative selection following 10 days in culture. The sequence was obtained from a human donor who had recovered from COVID-19. The sample consisted of CD4+ T cells from blood, cultured in vitro, taken before SARS-CoV-2 vaccination. The rearrangement links TRBV20-1 to TRBJ2-1, with TRBD2 matching 9 bases. CDR3 coding DNA: TGCAGTGCCCCCCGCCTCAGCGGGGGGTTGCCCTACAATGAGCAGTTCTTC. It encodes CSAPRLSGGLPYNEQFF.